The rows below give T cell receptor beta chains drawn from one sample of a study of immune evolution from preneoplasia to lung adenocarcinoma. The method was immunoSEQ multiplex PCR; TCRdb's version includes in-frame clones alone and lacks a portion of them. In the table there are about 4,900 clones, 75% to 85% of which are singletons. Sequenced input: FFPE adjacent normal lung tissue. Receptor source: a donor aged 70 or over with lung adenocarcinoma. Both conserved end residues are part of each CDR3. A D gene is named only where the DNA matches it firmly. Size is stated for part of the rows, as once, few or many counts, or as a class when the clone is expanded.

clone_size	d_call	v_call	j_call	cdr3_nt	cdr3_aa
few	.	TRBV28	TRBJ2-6	TGTGCCAGCACCCCTCTTAAAGAACAGCCGGGAACTGGGGCCAACGTCCTGACTTTC	CASTPLKEQPGTGANVLTF
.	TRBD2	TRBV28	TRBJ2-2	TGTGCCAGCAGGCCGGTGCTAGCGGGGACCGGGGAGCTGTTTTTT	CASRPVLAGTGELFF
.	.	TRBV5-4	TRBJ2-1	TGTGCCAGCAGCCTAGAGGTTGAGCAGTTCTTC	CASSLEVEQFF
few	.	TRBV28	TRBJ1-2	TGTGCCAGCAGTTTATTAGGAATATGGGGCCAGGGCGGAAGCTACACCTTC	CASSLLGIWGQGGSYTF
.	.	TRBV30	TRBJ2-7	TGTGCCTGGAGAGTTGGGGGAGGTTTATACGAGCAGTACTTC	CAWRVGGGLYEQYF
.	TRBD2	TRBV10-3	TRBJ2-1	TGTGCCATCAGTGAGGACGTTAGCGGGAAAAGCTCCTACAATGAGCAGTTCTTC	CAISEDVSGKSSYNEQFF
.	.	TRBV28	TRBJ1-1	TGTGCCAGCAGGGGGCGGCGGAAGAACACTGAAGCTTTCTTT	CASRGRRKNTEAFF
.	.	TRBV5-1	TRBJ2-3	TGCGCCAGCAGCCTAGGGACGTTTGGCACAGATACGCAGTATTTT	CASSLGTFGTDTQYF
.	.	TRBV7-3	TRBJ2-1	TGTGCCAGCAGCTTAAATGGCCAGCAGCAGTTCTTC	CASSLNGQQQFF
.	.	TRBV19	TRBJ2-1	TGTGCCAGTAAGGTCTCCAGGGACTACAATGAGCAGTTCTTC	CASKVSRDYNEQFF
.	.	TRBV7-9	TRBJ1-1	TGTGCCAGCAGACAGGCCTCTCCGAACACTGAAGCTTTCTTT	CASRQASPNTEAFF
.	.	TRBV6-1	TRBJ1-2	TGTGCCAGCGAACAGGTTGTTGGCTACACCTTC	CASEQVVGYTF
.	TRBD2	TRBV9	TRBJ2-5	TGTGCCAGCAGCGGGATAGCGGGAGGAAGCGAGACCCAGTACTTC	CASSGIAGGSETQYF
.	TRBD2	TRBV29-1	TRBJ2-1	TGCAGCGTCAAACTGGGACTAGCGAAGAACAATGAGCAGTTCTTC	CSVKLGLAKNNEQFF
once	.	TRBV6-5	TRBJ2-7	TGTGCCAGCAGTTACTCGCCACAGGCCTACGAGCAGTACTTC	CASSYSPQAYEQYF
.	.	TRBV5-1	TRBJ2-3	TGCGCCAGCAGCTTGGCCGGGATCACAGATACGCAGTATTTT	CASSLAGITDTQYF
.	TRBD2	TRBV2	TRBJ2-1	TGTGCCAGCAGGGTGGGTCTAGCGGCTTACAATGAGCAGTTCTTC	CASRVGLAAYNEQFF
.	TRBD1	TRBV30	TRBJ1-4	TGTGCCTGGACCAAACTTGGACAGGGGAATGAAAAACTGTTTTTT	CAWTKLGQGNEKLFF
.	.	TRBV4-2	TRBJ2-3	TGTGCCAGCAGCCAAAACGCTTTAGCAACAGATACGCAGTATTTT	CASSQNALATDTQYF
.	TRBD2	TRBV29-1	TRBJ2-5	TGCAGCCCTAAGCGGGAGGGCGACGGAAAAGAGACCCAGTACTTC	CSPKREGDGKETQYF
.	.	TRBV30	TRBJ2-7	TGTGCTTCCACGGGTACCGGCTACGAGCAGTACTTC	CASTGTGYEQYF
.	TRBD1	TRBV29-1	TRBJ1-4	TGCAGCGTCTCCGTTACCGGGACAGGAGAATCCCCCGTTTATGAAAAACTGTTTTTT	CSVSVTGTGESPVYEKLFF
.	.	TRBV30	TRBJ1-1	TGTGCCTGGAGTATGGCCCGTGAAGCTTTCTTT	CAWSMAREAFF
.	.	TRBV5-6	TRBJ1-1	TGTGCCAGCAGCTTCGGGACGGTTGACACTGAAGCTTTCTTT	CASSFGTVDTEAFF
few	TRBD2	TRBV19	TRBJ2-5	TGTGCCAGTAGCCCCGGGACTAGCGGCAAAGAGACCCAGTACTTC	CASSPGTSGKETQYF
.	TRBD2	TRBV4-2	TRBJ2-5	TGTGCCAGCAGCCAAGTGGCTAGCGGTGATCAAGAGACCCAGTACTTC	CASSQVASGDQETQYF
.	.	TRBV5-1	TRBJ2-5	TGCGCCAGCAGCTTGGATGGGCAATTCCAAGAGACCCAGTACTTC	CASSLDGQFQETQYF
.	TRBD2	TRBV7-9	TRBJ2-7	TGTGCCAGCAGCGGCGGGACTAGCGGACTCTACGAGCAGTACTTC	CASSGGTSGLYEQYF
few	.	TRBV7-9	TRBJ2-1	TGTGCCAGCAGCTCCCGGGACGGTTTATACAATGAGCAGTTCTTC	CASSSRDGLYNEQFF
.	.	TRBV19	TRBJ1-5	TGTGCCAGTAGGAAAAGGGGGGCAGGTCAGCCCCAGCATTTT	CASRKRGAGQPQHF
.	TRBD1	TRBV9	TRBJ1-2	TGTGCCAGCAGCGCCGGACAGGGGGCGAGTGGCTACACCTTC	CASSAGQGASGYTF